This record covers a single T cell receptor beta chain. Its antigen is undetermined. This entry comes from a study of T cells in Graves' hyperthyroidism and ophthalmopathy. Study-level results: Most expanded thyroid clonotypes above 0.001 also appeared in blood. The authors' 13 V-J model separated ophthalmopathy from stable hyperthyroidism.

TCR beta CDR3 sequences were amplified from RNA transcripts. Researchers ran a first-round RT-PCR on the TCR CDR3 using the HTBI primer set. Via MiXCR, TCRdb re-called the multiplex PCR reads, giving one row per CDR3 protein. The profile covers hundreds of thousands of distinct CDR3 sequences, with less than 20% appearing a single time and about 45% taken by the ten largest. V was shortened by 4 bases and J by 4 bases, with 17 bases between the two germline ends. CDR3 size: 15 residues. Per germline, CDR1 SGHRS and CDR2 YFSETQ. Duration under 3 months, a NOSPECS grade of at least 4, and a Clinical Activity Score of at least 3 characterized the ophthalmopathy patients. Patients having uncontrolled infection, another autoimmune disease, pregnancy or lactation were not included.

The TCR originated in a man aged 35 to 55 with Graves' ophthalmopathy. The sequencing sample was made of blood. The J gene is TRBJ1-1, the V gene TRBV5-1, with TRBD1 as a possible D gene (5 bases). The CDR3 spells CASSASFGGGTEAFF. The CDR3 DNA sequence: TGCGCCAGCAGCGCGTCCTTCGGGGGTGGCACTGAAGCTTTCTTT.